The rows below give T cell receptor beta chains drawn from one sample of a study of T cells in Graves' hyperthyroidism and ophthalmopathy. Each CDR3 protein gets one entry after TCRdb re-called the multiplex PCR reads with MiXCR. The data contain approximately 30,000 distinct CDR3 sequences, 40% to 65% of them singletons. The material sequenced was blood. The receptor set was obtained from a woman in her 40s with Graves' ophthalmopathy. CDR3s leave out the opening cysteine and the closing phenylalanine or tryptophan.

V	J	CDR3
TRBV7-2	TRBJ1-2	AGGGDDPNGYT
TRBV4-3	TRBJ1-5	ASSQSYNQPQH
TRBV20-1	TRBJ2-2	SATRDTVNTGELF
TRBV6-5	TRBJ2-1	ASRDYRDHRDEQS
TRBV19	TRBJ2-3	ASSILDTDTQY
TRBV10-3	TRBJ2-2	AISAAGSTGELF
TRBV29-1	TRBJ2-7	SSQSRGQGWEQY
TRBV5-1	TRBJ2-7	ASSLEAYEQY
TRBV20-1	TRBJ2-1	SATHRLAGFYNEQF
TRBV5-1	TRBJ2-7	ASSSGTGSYEQY
TRBV14	TRBJ1-4	ASSPSQRLSEKLF
TRBV7-2	TRBJ2-7	ASSLDATGKGNEQY
TRBV2	TRBJ1-1	ASSGQGNTEAF
TRBV6-1	TRBJ1-1	ASNRQGWSTEAL
TRBV7-8	TRBJ1-3	ASSLGTGRGDTIY
TRBV24-1	TRBJ2-5	ATSDLYSETQY
TRBV19	TRBJ1-2	ASSTLDREATDYGYT
TRBV9	TRBJ2-1	ASSPRLAGGDNEQF
TRBV9	TRBJ2-1	ASSSVRDRGNEQF
TRBV2	TRBJ1-2	ASSEGQGYGYT
TRBV12-3/TRBV12-4	TRBJ1-4	ASSLQDNEKLF